One and the same sample provided the 32 T cell receptor beta chains below, sequenced in a study of neurological immune-mediated disorders. TCRdb used MiXCR to reprocess the 5' RACE reads, holding one entry per CDR3 protein. The profile shows fewer than 35,000 distinct CDR3 sequences, 3.3% of them singletons. What was sequenced was PBMCs. These receptors all come from a woman in her twenties or thirties with multiple sclerosis.

This clonotype was counted ten times or more. This chain joins TRBV5-1 and TRBJ1-4, with 9 nucleotides matching TRBD1. Losses at the gene ends were 2 bases for V and 2 bases for J; bases not matched to a gene: 7. The CDR3 has 17 residues. CDR1 SGHRS and CDR2 YFSETQ come from the germline V gene. This chain's CDR3 is CASSFTGGSSTNEKLFF. In nucleotides, the CDR3 is TGCGCCAGCAGCTTTACAGGGGGCAGTTCGACTAATGAAAAACTGTTTTTT.

This clonotype was counted at least ten times. The genes are TRBV11-2 and TRBJ2-3; 7 positions agree with TRBD1. Germline trimming cut 0 bases from V and 2 bases from J; bases unmatched to any gene: 8. Germline CDR1 and CDR2: SGHAT and FQNNGV. This CDR3 is 17 amino acids long. The CDR3 DNA follows: TGTGCCAGCAGCTTAGATCAGGGGACAGAATACACAGATACGCAGTATTTT. Protein product: CASSLDQGTEYTDTQYF.

This clonotype was seen many times. V and J are TRBV4-3 and TRBJ1-2; perhaps TRBD1 as D (5 bases). The CDR3 is made up of 14 amino acids. Germline assignment: CDR1 LGHNA and CDR2 YSLEER. Trimming cost V 0 bases and J 5 bases, with 10 bases left between them. The CDR3 nucleotides read TGCGCCAGCAGCCAAGATAGGGGTTTTTATGGCTACACCTTC. Translation gives CASSQDRGFYGYTF.

This clonotype was counted many times. A much larger clone lies a single base off, so this may be a read error. This chain connects TRBV12-3 or TRBV12-4 to TRBJ1-5; D ambiguous. The CDR3 totals 13 residues. V was pared by 2 bases and J by 3 bases, with 5 bases between. CDR3 sequence: CASSLNNNQPQHF. The CDR3 nucleotides read TGTGCCAGCAGTTTAAATAACAATCAGCCCCAGCATTTT.

This clonotype appeared many times. The J gene is TRBJ2-7, the V gene TRBV5-1, with D perhaps given as TRBD1 or TRBD2 (5 bases each). Germline CDR1 and CDR2: SGHRS and YFSETQ. The CDR3 is 18 amino acids. The V and J ends lost 2 bases and 0 bases respectively, with 21 bases between them. The CDR3: CASSFLPLGRGSSYEQYF. The CDR3 coding sequence is TGCGCCAGCAGCTTTCTACCCTTGGGACGGGGTAGCTCCTACGAGCAGTACTTC. Supplemented by reference TRBV5-1 and TRBJ2-7, the full variable domain reads KAGVTQTPRYLIKTRGQQVTLSCSPISGHRSVSWYQQTPGQGLQFLFEYFSETQRNKGNFPGRFSGRQFSNSRSEMNVSTLELGDSALYLCASSFLPLGRGSSYEQYFGPGTRLTVT.

This clonotype came up a few times. This may be a read error, as it is one base from a much larger clone. The V and J genes are TRBV5-1 and TRBJ2-1; D uncertain. There are 11 residues in the CDR3. Germline assignment: CDR1 SGHRS and CDR2 YFSETQ. Between the trimmed V and J ends, which lost 2 bases and 13 bases, there was a span of 10 bases. CDR3 bases: TGCGCCAGCAGCTTTGGCAAATTCCAGTTCTTC. Residues: CASSFGKFQFF.

With regard to this clonotype: Given a much more abundant clone one base away, this may be a read error. The chain recombines TRBV7-9 with TRBJ2-1; D is undetermined. V was clipped by 6 bases and J by 8 bases, with 11 bases between them. The germline gives CDR1 SEHNR, CDR2 FQNEAQ (reference sequence). The length of the CDR3 is 12 residues. The CDR3 region is CASSRKGYEQFF. CDR3 in DNA: TGTGCCAGCAGTAGAAAGGGCTATGAGCAGTTCTTC.

This clonotype was counted ten times or more. The chain combines TRBV5-1 with TRBJ1-2; 11 nucleotides match TRBD1. This CDR3 is 15 amino acids long. After removal of 2 bases from V and 4 bases from J, the junction contained 4 bases not matched to a gene. The germline gives CDR1 SGHRS, CDR2 YFSETQ. CDR3 coding DNA: TGCGCCAGCAGCTTTACCGGGACAGGGGGCTATGGCTACACCTTC. Translated, it gives CASSFTGTGGYGYTF.

This clonotype was found a few times. CDR3 amino acids: CASSYSQGIQTQYF. In DNA form, the CDR3 reads TGTGCCAGCAGTTACTCCCAGGGAATACAGACCCAGTACTTC. This chain links TRBV6-2 or TRBV6-3 with TRBJ2-5; weak D call: TRBD1 (5 bases). V lost 0 bases to trimming and J lost 6 bases, with 11 bases between them. The V gene's germline CDR1 is MNHEY and CDR2 SVGEGT. This CDR3 has 14 amino acids.

This clonotype has ten or more counts. V and J are TRBV5-1 and TRBJ1-1; D call uncertain. Germline V gene lookup returns CDR1 SGHRS and CDR2 YFSETQ. The CDR3 contains 14 residues. Trimming took off 4 bases at V and 4 bases at J, with 14 bases between the two ends. DNA of the CDR3: TGCGCCAGCAGCCTTACGAGTATAGGCACTGAAGCTTTCTTT. Translating it yields CASSLTSIGTEAFF.

Many counts were recorded for this clonotype. The V call is TRBV11-3, the J call TRBJ1-1; D call uncertain. Per the germline V gene, CDR1 is SGHNT and CDR2 is YENEEA. The CDR3 contains 18 residues. The V end lost 0 bases, the J end lost 0 bases, and 17 bases lay between the germline ends. This CDR3 reads CASSLDLWIGGVNTEAFF. The CDR3 coding sequence is TGTGCCAGCAGCTTAGATCTTTGGATTGGAGGAGTGAACACTGAAGCTTTCTTT.

This clonotype was seen at least ten times. CDR3 coding DNA: TGCAGTGCTAGACGAGGCAGAGTGGGCAATCAGCCCCAGCATTTT. Protein sequence: CSARRGRVGNQPQHF. This chain uses TRBV20-1 with TRBJ1-5; D is undetermined. Germline V lookup: CDR1 DFQATT, CDR2 SNEGSKA (reference sequence). CDR3 length: 15 residues. V shed 2 bases and J shed 2 bases, with 13 bases lying between them.

This clonotype was observed many times. CDR3 in amino acids: CAWSTGTWSYGYTF. CDR3 sequence (DNA): TGTGCCTGGAGTACCGGGACCTGGTCATATGGCTACACCTTC. The rearrangement links TRBV30 to TRBJ1-2; perhaps TRBD1 as D (5 bases). The V end was cut by 2 bases, the J end by 5 bases, with 15 bases between. Germline V gene sequence: CDR1 GTSNPN, CDR2 SVGIG (reference sequence). The CDR3 loop spans 14 amino acids.

This clonotype occurred many times. The genes are TRBV7-9 and TRBJ2-7; D gene uncertain. The V gene lost 1 base and the J gene lost 6 bases, with 4 bases spanning the gap. CDR3 length equals 11 residues. CDR1 is SEHNR and CDR2 is FQNEAQ in the germline V gene (reference sequence). CDR3 residues: CASSLGPEQYF. The CDR3 DNA reads as TGTGCCAGCAGCTTAGGCCCCGAGCAGTACTTC. Together with reference TRBV7-9 and TRBJ2-7, the CDR3 gives the full variable domain: DTGVSQNPRHKITKRGQNVTFRCDPISEHNRLYWYRQTLGQGPEFLTYFQNEAQLEKSRLLSDRFSAERPKGSFSTLEIQRTEQGDSAMYLCASSLGPEQYFGPGTRLTVT.

This clonotype was counted many times. The CDR3 bases are TGTGCCAGCAGCCTAAATAGGGTTAGGACAGGGCATGAGCAGTTCTTC. Its translation: CASSLNRVRTGHEQFF. This chain joins TRBV12-3 or TRBV12-4 and TRBJ2-1; 8 nucleotides line up with TRBD1. This CDR3 comprises 16 residues. The V segment lost 6 bases and the J segment 8 bases; nucleotides outside the gene matches: 15.

Remarks on this clonotype: With a much larger clone just one base away, this may be a read error. V gene TRBV20-1 combines with J gene TRBJ2-4; D call uncertain. CDR1 and CDR2 from the germline V gene are DFQATT and SNEGSKA (reference sequence). Trimming cost V 5 bases and J 8 bases, with 13 bases left between them. The CDR3 runs to 12 residues. The CDR3 DNA sequence: TGCAGTGCTCAGGAAAGGGCGGACATTCAGTACTTC. This encodes CSAQERADIQYF.

This clonotype was seen at least ten times. V usage is TRBV18 and J usage is TRBJ2-7, with D possibly being TRBD2 (6 bases). The CDR3 is made up of 13 amino acids. V was clipped by 8 bases and J by 4 bases, with 15 bases between them. Germline-derived CDR1 and CDR2 are KGHSH and LQKENI. Written as DNA, the CDR3 is TGTGCCAGCAGCCGGGGACTGGAATACGAGCAGTACTTC. Its translation is CASSRGLEYEQYF.

This clonotype was seen at least ten times. The CDR3 loop is CSARPDPNTEAFF. CDR3 DNA: TGCAGTGCTAGACCGGACCCGAACACTGAAGCTTTCTTT. This rearrangement joins TRBV20-1 to TRBJ1-1; D not certain. The V end lost 2 bases, the J end lost 1 base, and 8 bases lay between the germline ends. Germline V gene lookup returns CDR1 DFQATT and CDR2 SNEGSKA (reference sequence). The CDR3 runs 13 residues.

This clonotype was recorded many times. This chain uses TRBV7-2 with TRBJ2-7; TRBD2 matches at 10 bases. Germline loops: CDR1 SGHTA, CDR2 FQGNSA. This CDR3 is 15 amino acids long. V was clipped by 3 bases and J by 2 bases; unmatched bases: 4. CDR3 DNA: TGTGCCAGCAGCTTCAGGACTAGCGGAGCCTACGAGCAGTACTTC. It is translated as CASSFRTSGAYEQYF.

This clonotype was found many times. The J gene is TRBJ2-7, the V gene TRBV7-2, with 8 bases fitting TRBD2. After removal of 2 bases from V and 7 bases from J, the junction contained 7 bases not matched to a gene. The CDR3 covers 14 residues. Germline values: CDR1 SGHTA, CDR2 FQGNSA. The CDR3 nucleotides are TGTGCCAGCAGCTTAATGTCTAGCGGGCTAGAGCAGTACTTC. Its protein is CASSLMSSGLEQYF.

This clonotype occurred many times. The genes are TRBV20-1 and TRBJ1-1; TRBD1 might be the D (5 bases). Germline V gene lookup returns CDR1 DFQATT and CDR2 SNEGSKA (reference sequence). V lost 6 bases to trimming and J lost 4 bases, with 15 bases between them. The CDR3 loop spans 13 amino acids. The DNA of the CDR3 is TGCAGTGCCTACGTTGGGGGTCGCACTGAAGCTTTCTTT. Residues: CSAYVGGRTEAFF.

The table lists this clonotype with many counts. This sequence joins TRBV5-1 and TRBJ2-7; D not certain. V dropped 0 bases and J dropped 6 bases, with 13 bases sitting between them. Germline V gives CDR1 SGHRS, CDR2 YFSETQ. The CDR3 is made up of 14 amino acids. This CDR3 is CASSLAGNWGEQYF. DNA of the CDR3: TGCGCCAGCAGCTTGGCTGGGAACTGGGGCGAGCAGTACTTC.

Many counts were recorded for this clonotype. The chain has TRBV7-2 and TRBJ2-7; 9 positions agree with TRBD2. This CDR3 contains 15 residues. Trimming removed 2 bases from V and 1 base from J; junction bases left unmatched: 3. Germline V CDR1 and CDR2: SGHTA, FQGNSA. The CDR3 coding sequence is TGTGCCAGCAGCTTATCTGGACTAGCGTCCTACGAGCAGTACTTC. Translating it yields CASSLSGLASYEQYF.

This clonotype was seen many times. This chain joins TRBV5-1 and TRBJ1-4, with D possibly matching TRBD1 (6 bases). The CDR3 has 13 amino acids. Germline-derived CDR1 and CDR2 are SGHRS and YFSETQ. The ends were cut back, 6 bases at V and 8 bases at J, with 14 bases in the middle. Written as DNA, the CDR3 is TGCGCCAGCAAGTTACAGGGCGGAGAAAAACTGTTTTTT. It yields the protein CASKLQGGEKLFF.

This clonotype was detected a few times. A much larger clonotype is one base distant, so this may be a read error. The chain carries TRBV5-1 and TRBJ1-1; D is perhaps TRBD1 (5 bases). Germline CDR1 SGHRS, CDR2 YFSETQ. Trimming took 2 bases from V and 1 from J, leaving 12 bases between them. The CDR3 totals 15 residues. The DNA for the CDR3 is TGCGCCAGCAGCTTCCGGGGGGAACCGAACACTGAAGCTTTCTTT. It specifies CASSFRGEPNTEAFF.

This clonotype was seen repeatedly, ten times or more. V usage is TRBV12-3 or TRBV12-4 and J usage is TRBJ2-4; no definite D call. This CDR3 spans 13 amino acids. V was shortened by 6 bases and J by 7 bases, with 13 bases between the two germline ends. CDR3 residues: CASSLFTLNIQYF. In DNA, the CDR3 is TGTGCCAGCAGCTTATTCACCCTCAACATTCAGTACTTC.

This clonotype was counted ten times or more. J is TRBJ2-7 and V is TRBV4-2; 10 positions agree with TRBD2. This CDR3 is built from 16 residues. Germline values: CDR1 LGHNA, CDR2 YNFKEQ. V dropped 0 bases and J dropped 4; count of bases not matched to a gene: 6. In DNA, the CDR3 is TGTGCCAGCAGCCAAGACCGGGGAGCGGGGGGGTACGAGCAGTACTTC. Encoded protein: CASSQDRGAGGYEQYF.

This clonotype was seen at least ten times. The genes are TRBV7-2 and TRBJ2-2; 8 nucleotides align to TRBD1. The CDR3 extends over 15 amino acids. Germline V gives CDR1 SGHTA, CDR2 FQGNSA. V lost 2 bases to trimming and J lost 4 bases; unmatched junction nucleotides: 3. The CDR3 sequence: CASSLLQGATGELFF. In DNA form, the CDR3 reads TGTGCCAGCAGCTTACTCCAGGGGGCCACCGGGGAGCTGTTTTTT.

This clonotype came up many times. The chain combines TRBV12-3 or TRBV12-4 with TRBJ1-5; D might be TRBD1 (5 bases). Trimming took 3 bases from V and 9 from J, leaving 12 bases between them. This CDR3 region has 13 residues. The CDR3 loop reads CASSFGGGGPQHF. The CDR3 nucleotides read TGTGCCAGCAGTTTCGGTGGGGGGGGGCCCCAGCATTTT.

This clonotype was seen repeatedly, ten times or more. This chain links TRBV4-2 with TRBJ2-3; D gene uncertain. The CDR3 consists of 16 residues. Germline V gene data show CDR1 as LGHNA and CDR2 as YNFKEQ. V shed 5 bases and J shed 0 bases, with 15 bases lying between them. The CDR3 bases are TGTGCCAGCAGCGAAGGCGCCCTTAGAAGCACAGATACGCAGTATTTT. This encodes CASSEGALRSTDTQYF.

V usage is TRBV9 and J usage is TRBJ2-1; TRBD2 matches at 9 bases. Germline V CDR1 and CDR2: SGDLS, YYNGEE. The ends lost 0 bases at V and 10 bases at J; junction bases unmatched: 11. The CDR3 is made up of 16 amino acids. The CDR3 DNA follows: TGTGCCAGCAGCGTAGGGGGGGGGACTAGCTCCTCAGAGCAGTTCTTC. This translates into CASSVGGGTSSSEQFF.

This clonotype has ten or more counts. V is TRBV20-1 and J is TRBJ1-1; 7 positions match TRBD1. The J segment lost 2 bases and the V segment lost 3 bases, leaving 6 bases of the junction unmatched. CDR1 and CDR2 from the germline V gene are DFQATT and SNEGSKA (reference sequence). CDR3 length: 14 residues. In nucleotides, the CDR3 is TGCAGTGCTAGGAGACAGGGCCTTAACACTGAAGCTTTCTTT. Translation: CSARRQGLNTEAFF.